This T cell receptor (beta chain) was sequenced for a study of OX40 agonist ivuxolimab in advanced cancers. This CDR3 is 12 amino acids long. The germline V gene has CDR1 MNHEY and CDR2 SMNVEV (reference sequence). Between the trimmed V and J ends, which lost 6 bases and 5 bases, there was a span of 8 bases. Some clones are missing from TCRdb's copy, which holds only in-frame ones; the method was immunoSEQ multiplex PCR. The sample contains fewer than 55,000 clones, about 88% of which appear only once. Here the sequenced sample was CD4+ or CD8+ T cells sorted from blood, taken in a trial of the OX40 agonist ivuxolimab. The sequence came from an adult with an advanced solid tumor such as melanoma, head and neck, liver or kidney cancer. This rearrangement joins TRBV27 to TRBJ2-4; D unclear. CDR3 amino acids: CASRERENIQYF. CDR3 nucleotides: TGTGCCAGCAGAGAAAGGGAAAACATTCAGTACTTC.